This TCR beta chain was sequenced during a study of long-term antiretroviral therapy in people with HIV. CDR1 is GTSNPN, CDR2 SVGIG, per germline (reference sequence). CDR3 length: 14 amino acids. The J segment lost 7 bases and the V segment lost 2 bases, leaving 10 bases of the junction unmatched. The assay used was immunoSEQ (version v3.0), run at survey level. Assay: immunoSEQ multiplex PCR; the TCRdb copy retains only in-frame clones and omits some. The sample shows some 22,000 clones, around three quarters of them seen only once. The sample consisted of unsorted PBMCs, taken 4.1 years after starting antiretroviral therapy. The chain uses TRBV30 and TRBJ1-1; TRBD1 matches at 7 bases. The clonotype originates from a woman between 40 and 55 years old with HIV. Here the CDR3 reads CAWSKGGLGGEAFF. CDR3 in DNA: TGTGCCTGGAGTAAAGGGGGCTTAGGGGGTGAAGCTTTCTTT.